This T cell receptor beta chain was profiled in a study of OX40 agonist ivuxolimab in advanced cancers. Study-wide background: Subjects had a mean age of about 61 years, with a range of about 23 to 79; approximately 83% were male.

Profiling relied on immunoSEQ multiplex PCR, and the TCRdb table lists in-frame clones only, not all of them. The table lists about 46,000 clones, 88% of them singletons, with 3% to 4% in the top ten. Sampling of blood occurred at baseline, cycle 4 day 1, and cycle 7 day 1. Specimen: CD4+ or CD8+ T cells sorted from blood, collected in a trial of the OX40 agonist ivuxolimab. The sequence derives from an adult with an advanced solid tumor such as melanoma, head and neck, liver or kidney cancer.

The CDR3 DNA is TGTGCCAGCCGTGACTGGACAACGAACACCGGGGAGCTGTTTTTT. Its translation is CASRDWTTNTGELFF. The chain uses TRBV6-5 and TRBJ2-2; perhaps TRBD1 as D (5 bases). The CDR3 sequence is 15 residues long. V dropped 8 bases and J dropped 0 bases, with 13 bases sitting between them. Germline values: CDR1 MNHEY, CDR2 SVGAGI.